What follows are 26 T cell receptor beta chains derived from one specimen sequenced in a study of Ad26.COV2.S vaccination and SARS-CoV-2 variants. As to treatment: roughly 18 received Ad26.COV2.S at low or high dose, single or two shots; several received placebo; per-sample allocation not given. The study sampled participants on day 63 after the first vaccine or placebo injection. Sequencing was performed with immunoSEQ multiplex PCR; in TCRdb, only in-frame clones are kept and a portion is missing. The sample has 350,000 to 500,000 clones, 90% seen once. The sample in question was peripheral blood, obtained in a trial of Ad26.COV2.S vaccine versus placebo. The receptors were gathered from a person aged 18-65 years who received the Ad26.COV2.S COVID-19 vaccine or a placebo.

The chain couples TRBV27 to TRBJ1-6; tentative D call: TRBD1 (5 bases). Germline values: CDR1 MNHEY, CDR2 SMNVEV (reference sequence). CDR3 length: 18 amino acids. V dropped 6 bases and J dropped 5 bases, with 23 bases sitting between them. CDR3 sequence: CASRGVTLQDSHNSPLHF. The CDR3 DNA reads TGTGCCAGCAGAGGGGTGACCTTACAGGACTCGCATAATTCACCCCTCCACTTT.

Only one count was recorded for this clone. This chain joins TRBV6-5 and TRBJ2-5, with D perhaps TRBD1 or TRBD2 (5 bases each). The CDR3 totals 16 residues. Trimming left V 0 bases short and J 0 bases short, with 11 bases between. Germline lookup yields CDR1 MNHEY and CDR2 SVGAGI. The CDR3 reads CASSYSGTGYQETQYF. The CDR3 nucleotides read TGTGCCAGCAGTTACTCCGGGACCGGGTACCAAGAGACCCAGTACTTC.

V is TRBV6-2 or TRBV6-3 and J is TRBJ2-5; 14 bases align to TRBD2. Germline V gene data show CDR1 as MNHEY and CDR2 as SVGEGT. Trimming cost V 6 bases and J 6 bases; bases outside gene matches: 9. The CDR3 is 16 residues long. CDR3 loop: CASSHRLAGGPKTQYF. The CDR3 coding sequence is TGTGCCAGCAGCCACCGACTAGCGGGAGGGCCGAAGACCCAGTACTTC.

The chain joins TRBV11-2 to TRBJ1-6, with D tentatively TRBD1 (5 bases). Germline CDR1 is SGHAT and CDR2 is FQNNGV. This CDR3 has 15 amino acids. V dropped 0 bases and J dropped 10 bases, with 13 bases sitting between them. The CDR3 reads CASSLDGGWGSPLHF. CDR3 nucleotides: TGTGCCAGCAGCTTAGATGGGGGATGGGGATCACCCCTCCACTTT.

The rearrangement uses TRBV5-1 and TRBJ2-3; 16 bases match TRBD2. The V and J ends lost 0 bases and 1 base, in that order; junction bases with no gene match: 8. CDR1 SGHRS and CDR2 YFSETQ come from the germline V gene. The CDR3 has 20 amino acids. CDR3 amino acids: CASSLVPPGLAGGGTDTQYF. As DNA, the CDR3 is TGCGCCAGCAGCTTGGTTCCTCCGGGACTAGCGGGAGGGGGCACAGATACGCAGTATTTT.

J is TRBJ2-2 and V is TRBV28, with D possibly being TRBD2 (6 bases). CDR3 length equals 15 residues. Germline lookup yields CDR1 MDHEN and CDR2 SYDVKM. V shed 6 bases and J shed 4 bases, with 15 bases lying between them. DNA of the CDR3: TGTGCCAGCAGCCAAGCCCTGGGGGGCACCGGGGAGCTGTTTTTT. Protein: CASSQALGGTGELFF.

The V call is TRBV27, the J call TRBJ2-5; possible D gene TRBD1, 6 bases. CDR1 is MNHEY and CDR2 is SMNVEV in the germline V gene (reference sequence). V was shortened by 5 bases and J by 2 bases, with 15 bases between the two germline ends. This CDR3 is 15 amino acids long. This chain's CDR3 is CASSPGQSSQETQYF. The DNA of the CDR3 is TGTGCCAGCAGTCCCGGACAGAGCTCGCAAGAGACCCAGTACTTC.

There are many counts of this clone. The V call is TRBV5-1, the J call TRBJ2-1; 8 positions agree with TRBD2. J was trimmed by 6 bases and V by 10 bases; bases with no gene match: 18. This CDR3 has 16 amino acids. Looked up from germline, CDR1 is SGHRS and CDR2 is YFSETQ. CDR3 loop: CACGILSGSLGNEQFF. The CDR3 bases are TGCGCCTGTGGCATACTAAGCGGGAGCTTAGGCAATGAGCAGTTCTTC.

The chain employs TRBV10-3 and TRBJ2-1; 11 bases are a match to TRBD2. V was clipped by 2 bases and J by 6 bases; unmatched bases: 9. The CDR3 spans 17 residues. Germline V CDR1 and CDR2: ENHRY, SYGVKD. The CDR3 region has the DNA TGTGCCATCAGTGAGCCGCAACTAGCGGGAGAGGGCAATGAGCAGTTCTTC. It codes for CAISEPQLAGEGNEQFF.

The chain carries TRBV6-2 or TRBV6-3 and TRBJ2-7; the match to TRBD2 covers 12 bases. CDR1 is MNHEY, CDR2 SVGEGT, per germline. The ends lost 6 bases at V and 6 bases at J; junction bases unmatched: 9. The CDR3 sequence is 15 residues long. As DNA, the CDR3 is TGTGCCAGCAGCCGCGGACTAGCGGGAAGTTCCGAGCAGTACTTC. Translating it yields CASSRGLAGSSEQYF.

The genes are TRBV29-1 and TRBJ1-3; D remains ambiguous. CDR1 and CDR2 (germline): SQVTM, ANQGSEA. This CDR3 comprises 13 residues. Trimming left V 6 bases short and J 0 bases short, with 9 bases between. In DNA, the CDR3 is TGCAGCGTACAACTGCTCTCTGGAAACACCATATATTTT. This gives the protein CSVQLLSGNTIYF.

The chain carries TRBV6-4 and TRBJ2-3; 9 nucleotides agree with TRBD2. Germline CDR1 reads MRHNA; CDR2 reads SNTAGT. J lost 3 bases, V lost 4 bases, and 2 bases had no gene match. This CDR3 has 14 residues. This CDR3 reads CASSVGLATDTQYF. The CDR3 DNA follows: TGTGCCAGCAGTGTTGGACTAGCGACAGATACGCAGTATTTT.

The chain recombines TRBV7-2 with TRBJ2-7, with 12 positions matching TRBD2. The CDR3 runs to 15 residues. Trimming removed 5 bases from V and 3 bases from J; junction bases left unmatched: 5. Germline lookup yields CDR1 SGHTA and CDR2 FQGNSA. Here the CDR3 reads CASSTGLAGIYEQYF. In nucleotides, the CDR3 is TGTGCCAGCAGCACCGGACTAGCGGGGATCTACGAGCAGTACTTC. The full variable domain, in which reference TRBV7-2 and TRBJ2-7 provide the parts outside the CDR3, is GAGVSQSPSNKVTEKGKDVELRCDPISGHTALYWYRQSLGQGLEFLIYFQGNSAPDKSGLPSDRFSAERTGGSVSTLTIQRTQQEDSAVYLCASSTGLAGIYEQYFGPGTRLTVT.

This sequence joins TRBV19 and TRBJ2-6, with 9 nucleotides matching TRBD1. This CDR3 is built from 18 residues. CDR1 and CDR2 from the germline V gene are LNHDA and SQIVND (reference sequence). V lost 0 bases to trimming and J lost 0 bases; unmatched junction nucleotides: 3. This CDR3 reads CASSIEGQGLSGANVLTF. Here the CDR3 DNA reads TGTGCCAGTAGTATAGAGGGACAGGGTCTCTCTGGGGCCAACGTCCTGACTTTC.

The chain has TRBV27 and TRBJ1-6, with D hard to call. The CDR3 contains 17 residues. Trimming left V 6 bases short and J 5 bases short, with 20 bases between. Germline V CDR1 and CDR2: MNHEY, SMNVEV (reference sequence). CDR3 bases: TGTGCCAGCAGCCTCGGGAGAGAGGCACCCAATAATTCACCCCTCCACTTT. As protein: CASSLGREAPNNSPLHF.

The chain employs TRBV6-6 and TRBJ1-5; 8 bases are shared with TRBD1. J lost 0 bases, V lost 6 bases, and 1 base had no gene match. CDR1 and CDR2 (germline): MNHNY, SVGAGI (reference sequence). The CDR3 consists of 14 residues. In DNA form, the CDR3 reads TGTGCCAGCAGACAGGGGGATAGCAATCAGCCCCAGCATTTT. This codes for CASRQGDSNQPQHF.

In regard to this clone: This CDR3 is also generated by other DNA sequences in the sample. The chain joins TRBV5-5 to TRBJ2-7, with D maybe TRBD1 (6 bases). Germline-derived CDR1 and CDR2 are SGHKS and YYEKEE (reference sequence). This CDR3 is 13 amino acids long. Trimming pared 2 bases from V and 0 bases from J, leaving 6 bases between. The CDR3 region is CASSFRGSYEQYF. The CDR3 DNA reads as TGTGCCAGCAGCTTCAGGGGCTCCTACGAGCAGTACTTC.

The chain combines TRBV6-1 with TRBJ2-2, with 10 bases identical to TRBD2. The ends lost 2 bases at V and 6 bases at J; junction bases unmatched: 3. Germline V gives CDR1 MNHNS, CDR2 SASEGT. This CDR3 has 15 amino acids. The CDR3 sequence is CASSERAGGPGELFF. The CDR3 DNA follows: TGTGCCAGCAGTGAACGAGCGGGAGGGCCCGGGGAGCTGTTTTTT.

V and J are TRBV11-2 and TRBJ2-5; the match to TRBD2 covers 7 bases. The CDR3 is made up of 14 amino acids. Germline V gene data show CDR1 as SGHAT and CDR2 as FQNNGV. The trim removed 1 base at V and 5 bases at J, leaving 4 bases unmatched. CDR3 DNA sequence: TGTGCCAGCAGCTTAGGGTCCGGGGGGGAGACCCAGTACTTC. As protein: CASSLGSGGETQYF.

About this clone: One end of the junction varies from germline; a read error may be responsible. The rearrangement uses TRBV7-7 and TRBJ2-7; perhaps TRBD2 as D (5 bases). Germline assignment: CDR1 SSHAT and CDR2 FNYEAQ (reference sequence). The CDR3 runs to 13 residues. CDR3 protein: CASSLDFGDEQYF. The CDR3, as DNA: TGTGCTAGCAGCTTAGACTTCGGGGACGAGCAGTACTTC. Full variable domain (missing parts from reference TRBV7-7 and TRBJ2-7): GAGVSQSPRYKVTKRGQDVTLRCDPISSHATLYWYQQALGQGPEFLTYFNYEAQPDKSGLPSDRFSAERPEGSISTLTIQRTEQRDSAMYRCASSLDFGDEQYFGPGTRLTVT.

V gene TRBV19 combines with J gene TRBJ1-5; TRBD1 might be the D (6 bases). Germline-derived CDR1 and CDR2 are LNHDA and SQIVND (reference sequence). This CDR3 spans 15 amino acids. Trimming cost V 6 bases and J 3 bases, with 15 bases left between them. The CDR3 region is CASRSGGGHNQPQHF. In nucleotides, the CDR3 is TGTGCCAGTAGGTCGGGGGGCGGACACAATCAGCCCCAGCATTTT.

The chain couples TRBV7-8 to TRBJ2-3; 7 bases fit TRBD2. The length of the CDR3 is 16 residues. CDR1 is SGHVS and CDR2 is FQNEAQ in the germline V gene. J lost 2 bases, V lost 1 base, and 6 bases had no gene match. The DNA for the CDR3 is TGTGCCAGCAGCTTAGAGGCTAGCGGTGACACAGATACGCAGTATTTT. Protein sequence: CASSLEASGDTDTQYF.

The rearrangement uses TRBV4-1 and TRBJ1-2; maybe TRBD1 (5 bases). Deletions cut 1 base from V and 4 bases from J, with 13 bases between. CDR1 and CDR2 from the germline V gene are MGHRA and YSYEKL. The CDR3 spans 15 residues. The CDR3 region is CASSQVGSQGYGYTF. The CDR3 DNA is TGCGCCAGCAGCCAAGTCGGCTCCCAGGGCTATGGCTACACCTTC.

The chain combines TRBV10-3 with TRBJ1-6; the match to TRBD1 covers 7 bases. With V trimmed by 2 bases and J by 8 bases, 3 bases remained unmatched. The CDR3 is 14 amino acids. The germline V gene has CDR1 ENHRY and CDR2 SYGVKD. CDR3 sequence: CAISEVQGDSPLHF. The CDR3 DNA sequence: TGTGCCATCAGTGAGGTCCAGGGGGATTCACCCCTCCACTTT.

The V gene is TRBV7-9, the J gene TRBJ2-1; the match to TRBD1 covers 9 bases. Trimming removed 5 bases from V and 0 bases from J; junction bases left unmatched: 8. Germline-derived CDR1 and CDR2 are SEHNR and FQNEAQ (reference sequence). The CDR3 covers 17 residues. This chain's CDR3 is CASSPWGTGPSYNEQFF. CDR3 DNA sequence: TGTGCCAGCAGCCCATGGGGGACAGGGCCCTCCTACAATGAGCAGTTCTTC.

The chain employs TRBV5-1 and TRBJ2-3; 14 bases fit TRBD2. The trim removed 2 bases at V and 2 bases at J, leaving 4 bases unmatched. This CDR3 spans 17 amino acids. CDR1 is SGHRS, CDR2 YFSETQ, per germline. CDR3 sequence: CASSFGLAGGHTDTQYF. The CDR3 DNA reads as TGCGCCAGCAGCTTTGGACTAGCGGGAGGACACACAGATACGCAGTATTTT.